Each of the 15 T cell receptor beta chains below was sequenced from the same sample in a study of neurological immune-mediated disorders. TCRdb reprocessed the 5' RACE reads via MiXCR and lists one record per CDR3 protein. The sample has about 49,000 distinct CDR3 sequences, over 8% seen once. Time point here: longitudinal time-point 1 (baseline). The source material was PBMCs. Source of these receptors: a woman in her 40s in good health.

This clonotype was seen at least ten times. V usage is TRBV5-1 and J usage is TRBJ2-6; D gene ambiguous. The germline CDR1 and CDR2 sequences are SGHRS and YFSETQ. The CDR3 runs to 14 residues. V was clipped by 1 base and J by 0 bases, with 2 bases between them. The CDR3 is CASSLSSGANVLTF. The CDR3 nucleotides are TGCGCCAGCAGCTTGAGCTCTGGGGCCAACGTCCTGACTTTC.

This clonotype occurred many times. The V call is TRBV24-1, the J call TRBJ1-1; tentative D call: TRBD1 (5 bases). Trimming shortened V by 4 bases and J by 1 base, and 15 bases separated the two germline ends. This CDR3 has 16 amino acids. The germline V gene encodes CDR1 KGHDR and CDR2 SFDVKD. The chain's CDR3 is CATSDSTGTANTEAFF. The CDR3 DNA sequence: TGTGCCACCAGTGACTCCACCGGGACGGCGAACACTGAAGCTTTCTTT.

This clonotype turned up a few times. The chain combines TRBV7-2 with TRBJ1-3; TRBD1 matches at 8 bases. V was clipped by 4 bases and J by 7 bases; unmatched bases: 15. From germline, CDR1 is SGHTA and CDR2 FQGNSA. The CDR3 length is 17 residues. CDR3 nucleotides: TGTGCCAGCAGCTGGGCGGGGCAGGGGGCTACGAGGAACACCATATATTTT. It translates to CASSWAGQGATRNTIYF.

There are a few counts of this clonotype. The chain recombines TRBV5-6 with TRBJ1-1; D gene uncertain. Trimming left V 2 bases short and J 6 bases short, with 11 bases between. Germline V CDR1 and CDR2: SGHDT, YYEEEE. The CDR3 has 13 residues. The CDR3 reads CASSFGILAEAFF. As DNA, the CDR3 is TGTGCCAGCAGCTTTGGTATTTTGGCTGAAGCTTTCTTT.

Many counts were recorded for this clonotype. The chain employs TRBV6-4 and TRBJ1-1, with no clear D. CDR1 and CDR2 from the germline V gene are MRHNA and SNTAGT. V was pared by 0 bases and J by 7 bases, with 3 bases between. The CDR3 is 11 residues long. CDR3 sequence reads: CASSDSHEAFF. The DNA of the CDR3 is TGTGCCAGCAGTGACTCGCATGAAGCTTTCTTT.

This clonotype was counted at least ten times. This chain links TRBV25-1 with TRBJ1-2; D not resolved. Germline V gene lookup returns CDR1 MGHDK and CDR2 SYGVNS. The CDR3 runs 12 residues. V lost 5 bases to trimming and J lost 4 bases, with 8 bases between them. Here the CDR3 reads CASSSTPYGYTF. The CDR3, as DNA: TGTGCCAGCAGTTCCACCCCCTATGGCTACACCTTC.

This clonotype was seen ten or more times. CDR3 residues: CSARAGSGANVLTF. CDR3 sequence (DNA): TGCAGCGCCAGAGCGGGCTCTGGGGCCAACGTCCTGACTTTC. The chain joins TRBV29-1 to TRBJ2-6; TRBD2 is a possible D gene (6 bases). This CDR3 contains 14 residues. Between the trimmed V and J ends, which lost 7 bases and 0 bases, there was a span of 10 bases. The V gene's germline CDR1 is SQVTM and CDR2 ANQGSEA.

This clonotype was seen at least ten times. The chain links TRBV11-3 to TRBJ2-7; a possible D gene is TRBD2 (5 bases). The CDR3 sequence is 18 residues long. V shed 0 bases and J shed 3 bases, with 21 bases lying between them. Looked up from germline, CDR1 is SGHNT and CDR2 is YENEEA. The CDR3 sequence is CASSLEEGEEKSSYEQYF. The CDR3 nucleotides read TGTGCCAGCAGCTTAGAAGAGGGTGAAGAGAAGTCCAGCTACGAGCAGTACTTC.

The sample holds many counts of this clonotype. This rearrangement joins TRBV7-9 to TRBJ2-3, with no clear D. The germline CDR1 and CDR2 sequences are SEHNR and FQNEAQ (reference sequence). CDR3 length: 12 amino acids. V lost 5 bases, J lost 2 bases, and 5 bases lay in between. For the CDR3, the DNA is TGTGCCAGCAGCCCAATCACAGATACGCAGTATTTT. Its translation: CASSPITDTQYF.

The sample holds many counts of this clonotype. The chain is built from TRBV6-5 and TRBJ1-6; the D is unclear. Trimming took 0 bases from V and 10 from J, leaving 7 bases between them. Germline loops: CDR1 MNHEY, CDR2 SVGAGI. The CDR3 has 13 amino acids. CDR3 nucleotide sequence: TGTGCCAGCAGTTACTCTGGGAGGTCACCCCTCCACTTT. This codes for CASSYSGRSPLHF.

This clonotype was seen ten or more times. A junction boundary mismatches the germline segment, possibly from a read error. The gene calls are TRBV28 and TRBJ1-1, with TRBD1 identical over 7 bases. The length of the CDR3 is 14 residues. CDR1 MDHEN and CDR2 SYDVKM come from the germline V gene. CDR3 nucleotide sequence: TGTGCCAGCAGCTTGACAGGGTTGAAAACTGAAGCTTTCTTT. Protein: CASSLTGLKTEAFF.

In its sample, this clonotype was seen many times. The V call is TRBV12-3 or TRBV12-4, the J call TRBJ2-3; D call uncertain. V shed 10 bases and J shed 0 bases, with 14 bases lying between them. There are 14 residues in the CDR3. This CDR3 is CATWFGSSTDTQYF. As DNA, the CDR3 is TGTGCCACCTGGTTCGGTTCTAGCACAGATACGCAGTATTTT.

This clonotype was recorded at least ten times. The CDR3 loop is CASSAPNRLAGGPTFPDTQYF. The CDR3 DNA reads as TGTGCCAGCAGCGCCCCTAACCGACTAGCGGGGGGGCCTACTTTTCCAGATACGCAGTATTTT. The rearrangement joins TRBV9 to TRBJ2-3, with 14 bases aligning to TRBD2. Germline V gives CDR1 SGDLS, CDR2 YYNGEE. There are 21 residues in the CDR3. V shed 3 bases, J shed 4 bases, and the junction held 19 bases outside the gene matches.

This clonotype was picked up a small number of times. CDR3 nucleotide sequence: TGTGCCAGCAGTACGGACGGTTGGAATGAGCAGTTCTTC. Amino acids: CASSTDGWNEQFF. The chain employs TRBV6-2 or TRBV6-3 and TRBJ2-1; D gene ambiguous. The CDR3 spans 13 residues. Germline CDR1 reads MNHEY; CDR2 reads SVGEGT. V lost 5 bases to trimming and J lost 7 bases, with 12 bases between them.

The sample holds one count of this clonotype. Possible read error: a much larger clone is one base away. The chain joins TRBV18 to TRBJ2-5; D gene unclear. CDR3 length equals 12 residues. The germline V gene encodes CDR1 KGHSH and CDR2 LQKENI. CDR3 amino acids: CANSPPQETQYF. The CDR3 coding sequence is TGTGCCAACTCACCCCCCCAAGAGACCCAGTACTTC.